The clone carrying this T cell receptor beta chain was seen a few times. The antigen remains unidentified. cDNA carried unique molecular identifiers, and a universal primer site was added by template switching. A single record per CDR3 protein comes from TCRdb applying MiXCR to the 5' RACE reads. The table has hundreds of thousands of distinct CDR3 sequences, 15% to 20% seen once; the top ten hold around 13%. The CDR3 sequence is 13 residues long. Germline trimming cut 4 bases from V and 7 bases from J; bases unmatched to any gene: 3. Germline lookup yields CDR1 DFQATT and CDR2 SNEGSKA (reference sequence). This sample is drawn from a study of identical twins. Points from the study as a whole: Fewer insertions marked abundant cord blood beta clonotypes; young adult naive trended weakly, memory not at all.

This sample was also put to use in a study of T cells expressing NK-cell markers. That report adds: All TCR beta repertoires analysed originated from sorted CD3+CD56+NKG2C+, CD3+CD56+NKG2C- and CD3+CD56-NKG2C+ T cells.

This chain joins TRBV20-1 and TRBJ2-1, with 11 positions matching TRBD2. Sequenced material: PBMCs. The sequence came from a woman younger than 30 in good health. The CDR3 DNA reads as TGCAGTGCTATAGCGGGGGGGCGAAATGAGCAGTTCTTC. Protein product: CSAIAGGRNEQFF.